The 11 T cell receptor beta chains reported below all come from one sample, sequenced in a study of response to subunit inactivated influenza vaccine. MiXCR, applied by TCRdb to the RT-PCR reads, yields one record per CDR3 protein. The table records approximately 520,000 distinct CDR3 sequences, about 25% of them present only once. The input for sequencing was CD4+ T cells sorted from PBMCs, taken 5 days after vaccination. These TCRs come from a man aged 50-60 years who received an inactivated influenza vaccine.

The gene calls are TRBV12-2 and TRBJ1-5; TRBD1 is the table's D call, not checked against the DNA. TRBV12-2 constitutes a pseudogene. This CDR3 comprises 16 residues. The CDR3 DNA follows: TGTGCAAGTCGCTTAGTTTGTTTGTCAGGGGGGCTGCCAAGTCATTTT. Its translation is CASRLVCLSGGLPSHF.

The chain has TRBV20-1 and TRBJ1-1; D gene uncertain. Germline CDR1 DFQATT, CDR2 SNEGSKA (reference sequence). The CDR3 consists of 12 residues. The V end lost 5 bases, the J end lost 1 base, and 8 bases lay between the germline ends. The CDR3 region has the DNA TGCAGTGCTGGGAGTTCGAACACTGAAGCTTTCTTT. This translates into CSAGSSNTEAFF.

This clonotype occurred a few times. The CDR3 spells CASSPRQGVGDTEAFF. In DNA form, the CDR3 reads TGTGCCAGCAGCCCGAGACAGGGCGTTGGGGACACTGAAGCTTTCTTT. This chain joins TRBV7-8 and TRBJ1-1, with 7 bases lining up with TRBD1. V trimming: 5 bases; J trimming: 3 bases; junction bases outside the gene matches: 12. From germline, CDR1 is SGHVS and CDR2 FQNEAQ. This CDR3 region has 16 residues.

This clonotype has more than one count but fewer than ten. V is TRBV12-3 or TRBV12-4 and J is TRBJ2-3; 11 positions match TRBD1. The V and J ends lost 5 bases and 6 bases, in that order; junction bases with no gene match: 4. CDR3 length: 14 residues. In nucleotides, the CDR3 is TGTGCCAGCAGTACCCGGGACAGGGGGGATACGCAGTATTTT. Amino acids: CASSTRDRGDTQYF.

There are a few counts of this clonotype. This sequence joins TRBV4-2 and TRBJ2-7; 8 nucleotides match TRBD2. CDR3 length equals 17 residues. With V trimmed by 1 base and J by 0 bases, 8 bases remained unmatched. Germline CDR1 reads LGHNA; CDR2 reads YNFKEQ. The CDR3 DNA follows: TGTGCCAGCAGCCAAGTGTCTGGCGGGAGGAGCTCCTACGAGCAGTACTTC. Amino acid sequence: CASSQVSGGRSSYEQYF.

The chain couples TRBV7-9 to TRBJ2-7; D is perhaps TRBD2 (6 bases). Deletions cut 3 bases from V and 0 bases from J, with 9 bases between. The length of the CDR3 is 14 residues. The V gene's germline CDR1 is SEHNR and CDR2 FQNEAQ (reference sequence). CDR3 in DNA: TGTGCCAGCAGCTTCCTCGGGGGCTCCTACGAGCAGTACTTC. Protein sequence: CASSFLGGSYEQYF.

This chain links TRBV7-2 with TRBJ2-5; D remains ambiguous. Trimming cost V 8 bases and J 5 bases, with 12 bases left between them. This CDR3 has 12 amino acids. Germline V CDR1 and CDR2: SGHTA, FQGNSA. The CDR3 sequence is CASAREWETQYF. In nucleotides, the CDR3 is TGTGCCAGCGCCCGAGAGTGGGAGACCCAGTACTTC.

The chain is built from TRBV28 and TRBJ2-1; 9 nucleotides match TRBD1. The CDR3 extends over 15 amino acids. The ends lost 4 bases at V and 6 bases at J; junction bases unmatched: 7. Germline assignment: CDR1 MDHEN and CDR2 SYDVKM. This CDR3 reads CASSSSGTGSNEQFF. As DNA, the CDR3 is TGTGCCAGCAGTTCCTCCGGGACAGGGAGCAATGAGCAGTTCTTC.

This chain uses TRBV5-1 with TRBJ1-2; 7 nucleotides match TRBD1. Germline CDR1 reads SGHRS; CDR2 reads YFSETQ. The CDR3 is 14 amino acids. V was pared by 1 base and J by 6 bases, with 6 bases of the junction left unmatched. The CDR3 loop reads CASSLSTGEDGYTF. CDR3 sequence (DNA): TGCGCCAGCAGCTTGAGCACAGGGGAGGATGGCTACACCTTC.

The chain carries TRBV20-1 and TRBJ2-3; TRBD2 matches at 11 bases. V was pared by 5 bases and J by 2 bases, with 3 bases of the junction left unmatched. The CDR3 covers 14 residues. Germline V CDR1 and CDR2: DFQATT, SNEGSKA (reference sequence). CDR3 amino acids: CSAPTSGATDTQYF. In nucleotides, the CDR3 is TGCAGTGCTCCGACTAGCGGGGCCACAGATACGCAGTATTTT.

V usage is TRBV7-8 and J usage is TRBJ2-1; 8 nucleotides match TRBD2. The length of the CDR3 is 14 residues. The V gene end was trimmed by 9 bases and the J gene end by 4 bases; junction bases not matched to a gene: 8. CDR1 is SGHVS and CDR2 is FQNEAQ in the germline V gene. CDR3 sequence (DNA): TGTGCCAGTGCCCTTAGCGGGGTTTACAATGAGCAGTTCTTC. Translated, it gives CASALSGVYNEQFF.